One sample yielded the 20 T cell receptor beta chains listed below, sequenced in a study of blood T cell repertoires in COVID-19. TCRdb keeps only in-frame clones here, not all; method: immunoSEQ multiplex PCR. This sample yields around 67,000 clones, of which 80% to 90% are seen a single time; roughly 2.1% belongs to the top ten. Sequenced sample: peripheral blood. The origin of the receptors is a woman older than 75 with active or convalescent COVID-19.

The chain carries TRBV18 and TRBJ2-1; 10 bases are shared with TRBD1. CDR3 length: 16 amino acids. The J segment lost 1 base and the V segment lost 3 bases, leaving 3 bases of the junction unmatched. CDR1 is KGHSH, CDR2 LQKENI, per germline. DNA for the CDR3: TGTGCCAGCTCACCGACGGACAGGGGGTCCTACAATGAGCAGTTCTTC. Protein: CASSPTDRGSYNEQFF. Supplemented by reference TRBV18 and TRBJ2-1, the full variable domain reads NAGVMQNPRHLVRRRGQEARLRCSPMKGHSHVYWYRQLPEEGLKFMVYLQKENIIDESGMPKERFSAEFPKEGPSILRIQQVVRGDSAAYFCASSPTDRGSYNEQFFGPGTRLTVL.

The chain couples TRBV5-4 to TRBJ1-1; D remains ambiguous. Trimming left V 1 base short and J 1 base short, with 8 bases between. CDR1 and CDR2 from the germline V gene are SGHNT and YYREEE (reference sequence). The CDR3 length is 14 residues. CDR3 DNA: TGTGCCAGCAGCTTGTGGGCGGGGAACACTGAAGCTTTCTTT. Its protein is CASSLWAGNTEAFF.

The chain carries TRBV30 and TRBJ2-7; possible D gene TRBD2, 5 bases. Germline V gene data show CDR1 as GTSNPN and CDR2 as SVGIG (reference sequence). The CDR3 has 13 residues. Trimming shortened V by 2 bases and J by 0 bases, and 8 bases separated the two germline ends. The CDR3 spells CAWSRGNSYEQYF. The CDR3 DNA sequence: TGTGCCTGGAGTCGAGGGAACTCCTACGAGCAGTACTTC.

Here the CDR3 DNA reads TGTGCCAGCAGTGAAACTCGGAGGGCTTCCCACATTAACTATGGCTACACCTTC. It translates to CASSETRRASHINYGYTF. The chain joins TRBV6-1 to TRBJ1-2; D not certain. Germline V CDR1 and CDR2: MNHNS, SASEGT. Trimming left V 2 bases short and J 1 base short, with 20 bases between. The CDR3 spans 18 residues.

The chain recombines TRBV10-3 with TRBJ2-3; TRBD2 agrees at 10 bases. This CDR3 has 15 residues. After removal of 2 bases from V and 5 bases from J, the junction contained 4 bases not matched to a gene. Looked up from germline, CDR1 is ENHRY and CDR2 is SYGVKD. This CDR3 is CAISELAGVKDTQYF. In DNA, the CDR3 is TGTGCCATCAGTGAGCTAGCGGGGGTAAAAGATACGCAGTATTTT.

In its sample, this clone was seen a few times. V is TRBV2 and J is TRBJ2-1, with a weak D call TRBD2 (6 bases). The CDR3 length is 14 residues. Germline V gene data show CDR1 as SNHLY and CDR2 as FYNNEI. The V end was cut by 7 bases, the J end by 7 bases, with 17 bases between. The DNA of the CDR3 is TGTGCCAGCAATTCCGGGACTTTTCAAAATGAGCAGTTCTTC. Translating it yields CASNSGTFQNEQFF.

The rearrangement joins TRBV2 to TRBJ1-2, with D hard to call. The germline V and J ends were trimmed by 3 bases and 4 bases, with 9 bases remaining between them. The CDR3 runs to 13 residues. Germline V gene sequence: CDR1 SNHLY, CDR2 FYNNEI. CDR3 sequence reads: CASSDGLTYGYTF. For the CDR3, the DNA is TGTGCCAGCAGTGATGGACTGACCTATGGCTACACCTTC.

The J gene is TRBJ1-5, the V gene TRBV6-5; 9 bases match TRBD1. Looked up from germline, CDR1 is MNHEY and CDR2 is SVGAGI. The CDR3 consists of 14 residues. V dropped 4 bases and J dropped 4; count of bases not matched to a gene: 2. The CDR3 nucleotides read TGTGCCAGCAGTTCCGGACAGGGGAATCAGCCCCAGCATTTT. Its protein is CASSSGQGNQPQHF.

This clone was found once. This sequence joins TRBV11-3 and TRBJ2-7, with D tentatively TRBD2 (6 bases). Trimming left V 1 base short and J 6 bases short, with 10 bases between. Per the germline V gene, CDR1 is SGHNT and CDR2 is YENEEA. CDR3 length: 13 amino acids. The CDR3 sequence is CASSLGSGGEQYF. Here the CDR3 DNA reads TGTGCCAGCAGCTTAGGTTCCGGGGGCGAGCAGTACTTC.

The chain carries TRBV21-1 and TRBJ1-2. TRBV21-1 is assigned pseudogene status. The CDR3 contains 10 residues. The CDR3 sequence is CASSFYGYTF. The CDR3 DNA follows: TGTGCCAGCTCTTTCTATGGCTACACCTTC.

This sequence joins TRBV10-3 and TRBJ1-1; 7 bases are a match to TRBD1. V dropped 6 bases and J dropped 4; count of bases not matched to a gene: 8. The CDR3 spans 14 residues. Germline assignment: CDR1 ENHRY and CDR2 SYGVKD. This CDR3 is CAISTTAGGTEAFF. The CDR3 coding sequence is TGTGCCATCAGCACAACCGCAGGGGGCACTGAAGCTTTCTTT.

The chain has TRBV6-5 and TRBJ1-1; maybe TRBD1 (5 bases). Looked up from germline, CDR1 is MNHEY and CDR2 is SVGAGI. The CDR3 consists of 13 residues. The V end was cut by 4 bases, the J end by 4 bases, with 10 bases between. The CDR3 DNA reads TGTGCCAGCAGTTGGTCAGGGTTCACTGAAGCTTTCTTT. It is translated as CASSWSGFTEAFF.

The J gene is TRBJ1-1, the V gene TRBV12-1; the table calls TRBD1, which could not be checked here. TRBV12-1 is a pseudogene segment. The CDR3 is 13 amino acids. In DNA form, the CDR3 reads TGTGCCAGCACCCCCCCAGGGGGCAGTGAAGCTTTCTTT. It yields the protein CASTPPGGSEAFF.

The chain links TRBV4-3 to TRBJ1-2; the D gene is possibly TRBD1 (5 bases). V was cut by 1 base and J by 4 bases, with 16 bases left in between. Germline loops: CDR1 LGHNA, CDR2 YSLEER. The CDR3 sequence is 16 residues long. CDR3 sequence (DNA): TGCGCCAGCAGCCAAGCTCCCGCGGGGCTGAGCTATGGCTACACCTTC. Amino acids: CASSQAPAGLSYGYTF.

The chain recombines TRBV5-4 with TRBJ2-5; weak D call: TRBD2 (6 bases). Germline V gene lookup returns CDR1 SGHNT and CDR2 YYREEE (reference sequence). The V end was cut by 3 bases, the J end by 3 bases, with 15 bases between. The CDR3 is 15 amino acids. The CDR3 nucleotides read TGTGCCAGCAGCTCGCGACTAGGAACTGAAGAGACCCAGTACTTC. Translated, it gives CASSSRLGTEETQYF.

The rearrangement joins TRBV6-1 to TRBJ2-5; weak D call: TRBD2 (6 bases). Trimming left V 8 bases short and J 4 bases short, with 20 bases between. Looked up from germline, CDR1 is MNHNS and CDR2 is SASEGT. The CDR3 contains 15 residues. The CDR3 DNA reads TGTGCCAGCCGTGTAGCGCTCACGGAGGGAGAGACCCAGTACTTC. It codes for CASRVALTEGETQYF.

The chain carries TRBV9 and TRBJ1-2; the D is unclear. V was shortened by 4 bases and J by 7 bases, with 11 bases between the two germline ends. Per the germline V gene, CDR1 is SGDLS and CDR2 is YYNGEE. This CDR3 is 12 amino acids long. The CDR3 protein is CASSPTGGGYTF. Written as DNA, the CDR3 is TGTGCCAGCAGCCCTACGGGTGGTGGCTACACCTTC.

In DNA, the CDR3 is TGTGCCAGCAGCGTCGGGGGTCCTAATTCACCCCTCCACTTT. The encoded protein is CASSVGGPNSPLHF. This chain links TRBV9 with TRBJ1-6, with D possibly TRBD1 on 5 matching bases. The V gene's germline CDR1 is SGDLS and CDR2 YYNGEE. The CDR3 sequence is 14 residues long. Trimming removed 2 bases from V and 6 bases from J, with 9 bases in between.

The chain combines TRBV5-4 with TRBJ2-7; a weak D match, TRBD2 (6 bases). The V end lost 0 bases, the J end lost 2 bases, and 12 bases lay between the germline ends. Germline CDR1 SGHNT, CDR2 YYREEE (reference sequence). This CDR3 spans 15 amino acids. CDR3 sequence (DNA): TGTGCCAGCAGCTTGGCGATAGCGGCTACCTACGAGCAGTACTTC. This codes for CASSLAIAATYEQYF.

The gene calls are TRBV18 and TRBJ1-6, with D possibly matching TRBD1 (6 bases). CDR1 is KGHSH, CDR2 LQKENI, per germline. Trimming shortened V by 3 bases and J by 7 bases, and 16 bases separated the two germline ends. The CDR3 runs 16 residues. As DNA, the CDR3 is TGTGCCAGCTCACCCGGCCAGCCAGGGGAAAATTCACCCCTCCACTTT. This gives the protein CASSPGQPGENSPLHF. The complete variable domain, with remaining parts taken from reference TRBV18 and TRBJ1-6, reads NAGVMQNPRHLVRRRGQEARLRCSPMKGHSHVYWYRQLPEEGLKFMVYLQKENIIDESGMPKERFSAEFPKEGPSILRIQQVVRGDSAAYFCASSPGQPGENSPLHFGNGTRLTVT.